This TCR beta chain was identified during a study of blood T cell repertoires in COVID-19. Study context: Samples came from the United States, Italy and Spain, spanning acute and convalescent COVID-19.

Assay: immunoSEQ multiplex PCR; the TCRdb copy retains only in-frame clones and omits some. The sample records 140,000 to 150,000 clones, over 75% being singletons. The clonotype comes from a man between 18 and 29 years old with COVID-19, enrolled during active disease. The material sequenced was peripheral blood.

The CDR3 DNA is TGTGCCAGCAGCTTGGGGAGGGATGAAGCTTTCTTT. Translation gives CASSLGRDEAFF. V is TRBV5-6 and J is TRBJ1-1, with D unresolved. The germline gives CDR1 SGHDT, CDR2 YYEEEE. The CDR3 consists of 12 residues. The V gene lost 0 bases and the J gene lost 7 bases, with 7 bases spanning the gap.